The clone carrying this T cell receptor beta chain was observed a handful of times. Trimming cost V 3 bases and J 5 bases; bases outside gene matches: 4. The CDR3 extends over 14 amino acids. Germline CDR1 is SGHRS and CDR2 is YFSETQ. Libraries were prepared by immunoSEQ multiplex PCR; TCRdb keeps only in-frame clonotypes and omits some of them. The profile shows around 170,000 clones, 70% to 90% of them singletons. This specimen belongs to a study of blood T cell repertoires in COVID-19. Study-level background: From the United States, Italy and Spain came samples of acute and convalescent COVID-19. T cells, B-cell-depleted T cells, or PBMCs provided the cDNA or gDNA that served as material.

The V call is TRBV5-1, the J call TRBJ2-5; 10 nucleotides align to TRBD1. What was sequenced was peripheral blood. This clonotype was obtained from a woman in her 30s with acute or convalescent COVID-19. DNA of the CDR3: TGCGCCAGCAGCTGGGGACAGGGGAGCGAGACCCAGTACTTC. Protein product: CASSWGQGSETQYF.